These 30 T cell receptor beta chains share one sample of origin, sequenced in a study of blood T cell repertoires in COVID-19. Only in-frame clones appear in the TCRdb table, and some are missing; sequencing was by immunoSEQ multiplex PCR. The data show a few hundred thousand clones, roughly 90% seen once. Sequenced material: PBMCs or T cells enriched from blood (not recorded which). These receptors all stem from a woman under 40 who had recovered from COVID-19.

The chain carries TRBV15 and TRBJ1-1; D is perhaps TRBD1 (6 bases). The CDR3 length is 16 residues. Trimming took off 8 bases at V and 3 bases at J, with 22 bases between the two ends. Germline-derived CDR1 and CDR2 are LNHNV and YYDKDF (reference sequence). CDR3 region: CATPTGHRGEYTEAFF. DNA for the CDR3: TGTGCCACCCCTACGGGACATCGGGGGGAATACACTGAAGCTTTCTTT.

CDR3 in amino acids: CASSLTVSSGNTIYF. The DNA of the CDR3 is TGTGCCAGCAGCTTAACGGTTAGCTCTGGAAACACCATATATTTT. The chain recombines TRBV7-2 with TRBJ1-3; D not certain. Trimming took 2 bases from V and 0 from J, leaving 8 bases between them. The germline V gene has CDR1 SGHTA and CDR2 FQGNSA. There are 15 residues in the CDR3.

This chain joins TRBV7-9 and TRBJ2-3, with a possible D match to TRBD2 (6 bases). Trimming removed 2 bases from V and 3 bases from J, with 9 bases in between. Per germline, CDR1 SEHNR and CDR2 FQNEAQ (reference sequence). The CDR3 spans 14 residues. DNA for the CDR3: TGTGCCAGCAGCTTAACCAGCGGGACAGATACGCAGTATTTT. Protein product: CASSLTSGTDTQYF. Full variable domain (rest looked up from reference TRBV7-9 and TRBJ2-3): DTGVSQNPRHKITKRGQNVTFRCDPISEHNRLYWYRQTLGQGPEFLTYFQNEAQLEKSRLLSDRFSAERPKGSFSTLEIQRTEQGDSAMYLCASSLTSGTDTQYFGPGTRLTVL.

This chain uses TRBV4-2 with TRBJ2-3, with 7 bases fitting TRBD2. The CDR3 contains 17 residues. The V segment lost 3 bases and the J segment 3 bases; nucleotides outside the gene matches: 12. CDR1 LGHNA and CDR2 YNFKEQ come from the germline V gene. The CDR3 DNA sequence: TGTGCCAGCAGCCAGGCCCTAGCGGCTCGAGGGACAGATACGCAGTATTTT. It specifies CASSQALAARGTDTQYF.

The chain recombines TRBV7-9 with TRBJ1-6; TRBD1 is a possible D gene (5 bases). The V gene's germline CDR1 is SEHNR and CDR2 FQNEAQ (reference sequence). V lost 6 bases and J 7 bases, leaving 13 bases between the germline ends. The CDR3 covers 14 residues. Here the CDR3 reads CASSRETANSPLHF. CDR3 in DNA: TGTGCCAGCAGTCGTGAGACAGCGAATTCACCCCTCCACTTT.

This chain links TRBV6-5 with TRBJ1-5; TRBD1 matches 9 bases. Trimming at V came to 4 bases and at J to 3 bases, leaving 7 bases not matched to a gene. Germline V gives CDR1 MNHEY, CDR2 SVGAGI. CDR3 length equals 16 residues. The CDR3 DNA follows: TGTGCCAGCAGTTCGACGGGACAGGGATACAATCAGCCCCAGCATTTT. Translation: CASSSTGQGYNQPQHF.

The V call is TRBV7-3, the J call TRBJ1-5, with 10 bases matching TRBD1. Trimming at V came to 4 bases and at J to 6 bases, leaving 6 bases not matched to a gene. Germline V gene lookup returns CDR1 SGHTA and CDR2 FQGTGA. This CDR3 is 15 amino acids long. CDR3 in DNA: TGTGCCAGCAGCTCGACAGGGGGCGATGGTCAGCCCCAGCATTTT. This gives the protein CASSSTGGDGQPQHF.

The chain couples TRBV19 to TRBJ1-5; D is unresolved. CDR3 length: 16 amino acids. Germline-derived CDR1 and CDR2 are LNHDA and SQIVND (reference sequence). Trimming removed 0 bases from V and 2 bases from J, with 11 bases in between. This CDR3 is CASSIDDRERNQPQHF. The DNA for the CDR3 is TGTGCCAGTAGTATAGATGACCGGGAGCGCAATCAGCCCCAGCATTTT.

The V call is TRBV9, the J call TRBJ1-2; 9 nucleotides align to TRBD1. The germline V gene encodes CDR1 SGDLS and CDR2 YYNGEE. The CDR3 length is 15 residues. Trimming cost V 4 bases and J 3 bases; bases outside gene matches: 7. CDR3 protein: CASSKRDREDYGYTF. CDR3 coding DNA: TGTGCCAGCAGCAAACGGGACAGGGAGGACTATGGCTACACCTTC.

V is TRBV19 and J is TRBJ2-2; possibly TRBD1 for D (6 bases). Germline V CDR1 and CDR2: LNHDA, SQIVND (reference sequence). The CDR3 has 15 residues. With 5 bases removed from V and 5 bases from J, the gap between germline ends came to 15 bases. The CDR3 sequence is CASSSRQGRTGELFF. CDR3 nucleotides: TGTGCCAGTAGTTCTCGGCAGGGGCGGACCGGGGAGCTGTTTTTT.

This chain uses TRBV9 with TRBJ2-1; TRBD2 might be the D (5 bases). V was clipped by 4 bases and J by 0 bases, with 11 bases between them. The CDR3 runs 15 residues. Germline V gene sequence: CDR1 SGDLS, CDR2 YYNGEE. Written as DNA, the CDR3 is TGTGCCAGCAGCACAACGGGGAGCTCCTACAATGAGCAGTTCTTC. It encodes CASSTTGSSYNEQFF.

The chain has TRBV5-1 and TRBJ1-1; 10 bases line up with TRBD1. The CDR3 is 15 residues long. The germline gives CDR1 SGHRS, CDR2 YFSETQ. Trimming cost V 4 bases and J 0 bases; bases outside gene matches: 3. CDR3 coding DNA: TGCGCCAGCAGCGACAGGGGGCGGTTGAACACTGAAGCTTTCTTT. Amino acid sequence: CASSDRGRLNTEAFF.

V is TRBV10-3 and J is TRBJ1-4, with a possible D match to TRBD1 (6 bases). The CDR3 loop spans 14 amino acids. V lost 0 bases and J lost 7, with 9 bases in between. CDR1 ENHRY and CDR2 SYGVKD come from the germline V gene. CDR3: CAISESGQFEKLFF. In nucleotides, the CDR3 is TGTGCCATCAGTGAGTCGGGACAATTTGAAAAACTGTTTTTT.

This rearrangement joins TRBV7-9 to TRBJ1-1, with 7 bases that match TRBD1. Germline lookup yields CDR1 SEHNR and CDR2 FQNEAQ (reference sequence). The trim removed 5 bases at V and 7 bases at J, leaving 10 bases unmatched. The length of the CDR3 is 14 residues. The CDR3 nucleotides are TGTGCCAGCAGCATCCCGGACCGGGACAGTGAAGCTTTCTTT. Protein: CASSIPDRDSEAFF.

The rearrangement joins TRBV18 to TRBJ2-7; 8 bases line up with TRBD2. The trim removed 3 bases at V and 2 bases at J, leaving 0 bases unmatched. Germline CDR1 and CDR2: KGHSH and LQKENI. The CDR3 is 13 amino acids. The DNA for the CDR3 is TGTGCCAGCTCACCGGGACTAGCCTACGAGCAGTACTTC. Protein sequence: CASSPGLAYEQYF.

Here the CDR3 reads CASSLYGGAATQYF. The DNA for the CDR3 is TGTGCCAGCAGTTTATACGGGGGGGCCGCGACCCAGTACTTC. The chain couples TRBV27 to TRBJ2-5; TRBD2 aligns across 8 bases. The CDR3 consists of 14 residues. Germline loops: CDR1 MNHEY, CDR2 SMNVEV (reference sequence). V shed 1 base and J 7 bases; nucleotides not matched to a gene: 5.

V gene TRBV11-3 combines with J gene TRBJ2-3; 11 nucleotides match TRBD1. Germline lookup yields CDR1 SGHNT and CDR2 YENEEA. V lost 6 bases and J lost 7; bases outside the gene matches: 9. This CDR3 is 15 amino acids long. DNA for the CDR3: TGTGCCAGCAGTCCCGGACAGGGGGCGCGAAATACGCAGTATTTT. Its translation: CASSPGQGARNTQYF.

The chain recombines TRBV6-1 with TRBJ1-6, with D perhaps matching TRBD1 (5 bases). V lost 0 bases and J lost 7, with 10 bases in between. The germline CDR1 and CDR2 sequences are MNHNS and SASEGT. This CDR3 has 15 residues. The chain's CDR3 is CASSEAGQGNSPLHF. The CDR3 DNA sequence: TGTGCCAGCAGTGAAGCCGGCCAGGGCAATTCACCCCTCCACTTT.

This chain links TRBV7-8 with TRBJ1-5, with D perhaps TRBD1 (6 bases). The ends were cut back, 3 bases at V and 0 bases at J, with 15 bases in the middle. CDR3 length: 17 residues. The germline V gene has CDR1 SGHVS and CDR2 FQNEAQ. CDR3 sequence reads: CASSFSQGPYSNQPQHF. In nucleotides, the CDR3 is TGTGCCAGCAGCTTTTCACAGGGCCCTTATAGCAATCAGCCCCAGCATTTT.

The chain combines TRBV11-1 with TRBJ2-3; D ambiguous. The CDR3 runs to 11 residues. Per germline, CDR1 SGHAT and CDR2 FQDESV (reference sequence). V shed 3 bases and J shed 4 bases, with 2 bases lying between them. CDR3 protein: CASSFSDTQYF. The CDR3 coding sequence is TGTGCCAGCAGCTTCTCAGATACGCAGTATTTT. Together with reference TRBV11-1 and TRBJ2-3, the CDR3 gives the full variable domain: EAEVAQSPRYKITEKSQAVAFWCDPISGHATLYWYRQILGQGPELLVQFQDESVVDDSQLPKDRFSAERLKGVDSTLKIQPAELGDSAMYLCASSFSDTQYFGPGTRLTVL.

This rearrangement joins TRBV2 to TRBJ1-5, with TRBD1 as a possible D gene (6 bases). Germline V gene sequence: CDR1 SNHLY, CDR2 FYNNEI. The V end was cut by 4 bases, the J end by 6 bases, with 13 bases between. The CDR3 is 14 amino acids. This CDR3 reads CASSGAGVGQPQHF. The CDR3 region has the DNA TGTGCCAGCAGTGGGGCAGGGGTGGGTCAGCCCCAGCATTTT.

V and J are TRBV3-1 (or the pseudogene TRBV3-2) and TRBJ2-1; 12 nucleotides match TRBD1. Germline values: CDR1 LGHDT, CDR2 YNNKEL (reference sequence). V lost 4 bases, J lost 7 bases, and 8 bases stayed unmatched. This CDR3 has 16 amino acids. CDR3 protein: CASSPTGQGAWNEQFF. The CDR3 DNA reads as TGTGCCAGCAGCCCGACGGGACAGGGGGCTTGGAATGAGCAGTTCTTC.

This chain's CDR3 is CASSLDAGARTDTQYF. In nucleotides, the CDR3 is TGTGCCAGCAGCTTGGATGCGGGAGCCCGCACAGATACGCAGTATTTT. The chain joins TRBV5-6 to TRBJ2-3; 7 bases align to TRBD2. The CDR3 loop spans 16 amino acids. Trimming removed 0 bases from V and 1 base from J; junction bases left unmatched: 5. Per the germline V gene, CDR1 is SGHDT and CDR2 is YYEEEE.

The V and J genes are TRBV9 and TRBJ2-7; D is ambiguous. The CDR3 sequence is 13 residues long. The V gene lost 3 bases and the J gene lost 4 bases, with 11 bases spanning the gap. Germline CDR1 reads SGDLS; CDR2 reads YYNGEE. The CDR3 reads CASSASGTYEQYF. The CDR3 region has the DNA TGTGCCAGCAGCGCATCAGGTACATACGAGCAGTACTTC.

The rearrangement uses TRBV7-3 and TRBJ1-2; 8 nucleotides match TRBD1. Germline trimming cut 4 bases from V and 4 bases from J; bases unmatched to any gene: 5. The CDR3 is made up of 14 amino acids. Germline V gives CDR1 SGHTA, CDR2 FQGTGA. CDR3 DNA sequence: TGTGCCAGCAGCTCTGACAGGGGCCCCTATGGCTACACCTTC. Protein: CASSSDRGPYGYTF.

V gene TRBV11-1 combines with J gene TRBJ2-7, with 8 bases matching TRBD1. V shed 5 bases and J 5 bases; nucleotides not matched to a gene: 8. This CDR3 has 14 residues. CDR1 SGHAT and CDR2 FQDESV come from the germline V gene (reference sequence). CDR3 region: CASSTMDRVDEQYF. The CDR3 DNA is TGTGCCAGCAGCACCATGGACAGGGTTGACGAGCAGTACTTC.

V and J are TRBV5-1 and TRBJ2-7; 7 bases fit TRBD2. This CDR3 region has 13 residues. Germline CDR1 is SGHRS and CDR2 is YFSETQ. Germline trimming cut 4 bases from V and 6 bases from J; bases unmatched to any gene: 7. CDR3 DNA: TGCGCCAGCAGCCGAGGACTAGAGGGCGAGCAGTACTTC. Translated: CASSRGLEGEQYF.

The CDR3 DNA sequence: TGCGCCAGCTCCAAGCGTTTGAGCTCCTACAATGAGCAGTTCTTC. Its protein is CASSKRLSSYNEQFF. The J gene is TRBJ2-1, the V gene TRBV5-1, with D unresolved. The germline V gene encodes CDR1 SGHRS and CDR2 YFSETQ. This CDR3 is 15 amino acids long. With 7 bases removed from V and 0 bases from J, the gap between germline ends came to 14 bases.

This clone was seen only once. The chain employs TRBV5-1 and TRBJ2-7; 7 bases match TRBD2. The V and J ends lost 0 bases and 0 bases, in that order; junction bases with no gene match: 3. CDR1 SGHRS and CDR2 YFSETQ come from the germline V gene. The CDR3 runs 15 residues. CDR3 in DNA: TGCGCCAGCAGCTTGGCTGGGACTACCTCCTACGAGCAGTACTTC. As protein: CASSLAGTTSYEQYF.

The chain recombines TRBV27 with TRBJ2-2; possible D gene TRBD2, 6 bases. The CDR3 length is 13 residues. Germline CDR1 and CDR2: MNHEY and SMNVEV (reference sequence). Deletions cut 10 bases from V and 6 bases from J, with 15 bases between. As DNA, the CDR3 is TGTGCCACCACGACTAGTTATCCCGGGGAGCTGTTTTTT. This gives the protein CATTTSYPGELFF.